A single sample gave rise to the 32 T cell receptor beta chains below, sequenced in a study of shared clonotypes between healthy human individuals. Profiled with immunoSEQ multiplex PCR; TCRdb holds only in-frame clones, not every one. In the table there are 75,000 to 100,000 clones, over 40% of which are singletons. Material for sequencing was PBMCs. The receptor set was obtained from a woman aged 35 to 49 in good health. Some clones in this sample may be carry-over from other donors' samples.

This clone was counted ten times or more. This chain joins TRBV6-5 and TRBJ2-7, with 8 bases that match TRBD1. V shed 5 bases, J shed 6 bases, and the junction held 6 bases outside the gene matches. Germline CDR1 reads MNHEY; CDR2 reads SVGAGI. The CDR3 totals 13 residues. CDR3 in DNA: TGTGCCAGCAGTCGAACGACAGGGGCCGAGCAGTACTTC. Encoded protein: CASSRTTGAEQYF.

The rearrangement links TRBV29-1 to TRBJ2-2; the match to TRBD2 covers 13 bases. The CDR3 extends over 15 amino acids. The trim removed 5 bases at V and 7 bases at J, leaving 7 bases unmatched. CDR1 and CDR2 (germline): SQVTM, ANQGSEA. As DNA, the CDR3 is TGCAGCGTTAGGGGACTAGCGGGAAAAGTCGGGGAGCTGTTTTTT. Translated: CSVRGLAGKVGELFF.

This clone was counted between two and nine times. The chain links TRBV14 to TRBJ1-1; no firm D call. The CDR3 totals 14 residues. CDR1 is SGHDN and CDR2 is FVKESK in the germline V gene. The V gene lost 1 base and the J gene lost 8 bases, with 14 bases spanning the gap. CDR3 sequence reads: CASSQGRHYSEAFF. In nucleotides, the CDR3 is TGTGCCAGCAGCCAAGGGAGGCATTATTCAGAAGCTTTCTTT. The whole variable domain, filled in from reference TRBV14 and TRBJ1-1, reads EAGVTQFPSHSVIEKGQTVTLRCDPISGHDNLYWYRRVMGKEIKFLLHFVKESKQDESGMPNNRFLAERTGGTYSTLKVQPAELEDSGVYFCASSQGRHYSEAFFGQGTRLTVV.

The CDR3 sequence is CASSLWGQTYEQYF. The CDR3, as DNA: TGTGCCAGCAGCTTATGGGGGCAGACCTACGAGCAGTACTTC. The chain has TRBV5-4 and TRBJ2-7; a possible D gene is TRBD1 (6 bases). The germline CDR1 and CDR2 sequences are SGHNT and YYREEE (reference sequence). V lost 2 bases to trimming and J lost 2 bases, with 11 bases between them. The CDR3 sequence is 14 residues long.

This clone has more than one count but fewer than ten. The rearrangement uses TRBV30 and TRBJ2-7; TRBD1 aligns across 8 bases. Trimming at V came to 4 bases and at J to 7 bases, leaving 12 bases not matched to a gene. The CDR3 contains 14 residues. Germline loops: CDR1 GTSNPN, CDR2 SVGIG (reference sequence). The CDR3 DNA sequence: TGTGCCTGGACCCGGCAGGGGGCGCTGGGGGAGCAGTACTTC. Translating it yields CAWTRQGALGEQYF.

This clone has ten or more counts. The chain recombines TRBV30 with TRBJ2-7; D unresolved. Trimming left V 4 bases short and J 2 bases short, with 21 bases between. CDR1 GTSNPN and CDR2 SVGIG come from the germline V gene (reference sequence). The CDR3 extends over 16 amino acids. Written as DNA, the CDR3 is TGTGCCTGGAACCCAGGTGGCGAGCGTAGGGCCTACGAGCAGTACTTC. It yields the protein CAWNPGGERRAYEQYF.

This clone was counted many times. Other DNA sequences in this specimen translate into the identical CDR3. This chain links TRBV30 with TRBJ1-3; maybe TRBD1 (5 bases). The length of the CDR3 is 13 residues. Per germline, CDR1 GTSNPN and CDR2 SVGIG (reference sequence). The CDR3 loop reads CSCWGTSGNTIYF. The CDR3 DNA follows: TGTTCTTGTTGGGGGACTTCTGGAAACACCATATATTTT.

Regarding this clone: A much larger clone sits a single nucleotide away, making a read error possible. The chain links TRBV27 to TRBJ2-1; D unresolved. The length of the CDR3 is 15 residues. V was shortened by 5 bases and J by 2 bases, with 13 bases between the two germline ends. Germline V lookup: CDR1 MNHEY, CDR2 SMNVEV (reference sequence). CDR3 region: CASSRAGLTYNEQFF. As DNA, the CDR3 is TGTGCCAGCAGTCGCGCCGGGCTTACCTACAATGAGCAGTTCTTC.

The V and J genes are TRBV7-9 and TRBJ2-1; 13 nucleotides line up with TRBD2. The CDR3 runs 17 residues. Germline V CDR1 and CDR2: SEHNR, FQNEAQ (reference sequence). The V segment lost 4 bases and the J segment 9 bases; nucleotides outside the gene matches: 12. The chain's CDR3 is CASSYRGLAGRSREQFF. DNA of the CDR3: TGTGCCAGCAGCTACAGGGGACTAGCGGGACGCTCGCGTGAGCAGTTCTTC.

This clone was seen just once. CDR3 region: CASSLGASGGTYEQYF. CDR3 nucleotide sequence: TGTGCCAGCAGCTTAGGAGCGAGCGGGGGAACCTACGAGCAGTACTTC. The chain links TRBV2 to TRBJ2-7; TRBD2 agrees at 8 bases. The trim removed 6 bases at V and 2 bases at J, leaving 12 bases unmatched. The CDR3 runs to 16 residues. CDR1 is SNHLY and CDR2 is FYNNEI in the germline V gene.

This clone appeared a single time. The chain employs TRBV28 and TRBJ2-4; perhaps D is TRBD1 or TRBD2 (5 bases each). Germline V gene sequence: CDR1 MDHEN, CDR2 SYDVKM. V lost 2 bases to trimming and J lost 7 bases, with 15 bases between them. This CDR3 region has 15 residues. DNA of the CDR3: TGTGCCAGCAGTTTAGCAGGGAGTGCGTCGAACATTCAGTACTTC. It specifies CASSLAGSASNIQYF.

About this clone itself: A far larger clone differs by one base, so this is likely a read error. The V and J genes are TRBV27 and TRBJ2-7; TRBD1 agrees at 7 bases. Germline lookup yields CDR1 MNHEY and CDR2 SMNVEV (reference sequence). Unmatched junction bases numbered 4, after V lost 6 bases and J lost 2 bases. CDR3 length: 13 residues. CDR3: CASSPGQTYEQYF. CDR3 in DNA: TGTGCCAGCAGCCCGGGACAGACCTACGAGCAGTACTTC.

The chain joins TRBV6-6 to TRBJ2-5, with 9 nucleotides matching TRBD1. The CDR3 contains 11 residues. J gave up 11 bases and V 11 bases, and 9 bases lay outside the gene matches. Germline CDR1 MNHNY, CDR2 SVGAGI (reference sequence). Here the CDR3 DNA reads TGTGCCGCACAGGGGGCGTCTGAGCAGTACTTC. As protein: CAAQGASEQYF.

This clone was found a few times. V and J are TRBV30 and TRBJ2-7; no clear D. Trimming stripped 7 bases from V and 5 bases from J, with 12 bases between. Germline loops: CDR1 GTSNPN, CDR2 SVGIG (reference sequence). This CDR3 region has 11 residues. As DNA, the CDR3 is TGTGCCTACTCCCAATCGGACGAGCAGTACTTC. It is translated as CAYSQSDEQYF. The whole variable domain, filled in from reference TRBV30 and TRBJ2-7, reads SQTIHQWPATLVQPVGSPLSLECTVEGTSNPNLYWYRQAAGRGLQLLFYSVGIGQISSEVPQNLSASRPQDRQFILSSKKLLLSDSGFYLCAYSQSDEQYFGPGTRLTVT.

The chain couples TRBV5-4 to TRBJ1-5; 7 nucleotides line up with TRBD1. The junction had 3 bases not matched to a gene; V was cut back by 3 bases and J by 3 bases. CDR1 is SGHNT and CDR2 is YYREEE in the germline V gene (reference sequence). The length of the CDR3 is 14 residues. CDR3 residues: CASSSGQNNQPQHF. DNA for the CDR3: TGTGCCAGCAGCTCGGGACAGAACAATCAGCCCCAGCATTTT.

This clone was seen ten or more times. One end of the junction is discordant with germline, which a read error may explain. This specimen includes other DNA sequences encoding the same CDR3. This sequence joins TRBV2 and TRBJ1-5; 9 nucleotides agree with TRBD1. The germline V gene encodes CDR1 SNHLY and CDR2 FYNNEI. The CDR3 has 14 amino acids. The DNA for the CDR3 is TGTGCCAGCAGTCTTCTACAGGGGGCTCAGCCTCAGCATTTT. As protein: CASSLLQGAQPQHF.

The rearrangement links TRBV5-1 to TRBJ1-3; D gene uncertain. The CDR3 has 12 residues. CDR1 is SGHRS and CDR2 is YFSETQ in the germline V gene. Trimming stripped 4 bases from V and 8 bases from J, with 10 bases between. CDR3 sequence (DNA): TGCGCCAGCAGCAATCAGATGGACACCATATATTTT. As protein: CASSNQMDTIYF.

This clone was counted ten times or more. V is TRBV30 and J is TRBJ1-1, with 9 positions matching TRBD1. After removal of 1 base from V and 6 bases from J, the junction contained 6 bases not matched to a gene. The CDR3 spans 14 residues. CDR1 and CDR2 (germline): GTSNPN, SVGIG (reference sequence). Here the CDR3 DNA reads TGTGCCTGGAGTGCAGGGACAGGGTACGCTGAAGCTTTCTTT. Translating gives CAWSAGTGYAEAFF.

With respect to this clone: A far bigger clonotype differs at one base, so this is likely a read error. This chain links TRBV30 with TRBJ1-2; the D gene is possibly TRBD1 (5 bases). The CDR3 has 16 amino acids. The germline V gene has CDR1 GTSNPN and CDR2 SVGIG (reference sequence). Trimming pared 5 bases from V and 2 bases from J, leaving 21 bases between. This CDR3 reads CAWRGDRTYVNYGYTF. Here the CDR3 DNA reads TGTGCCTGGCGGGGGGACCGCACCTATGTAAACTATGGCTACACCTTC.

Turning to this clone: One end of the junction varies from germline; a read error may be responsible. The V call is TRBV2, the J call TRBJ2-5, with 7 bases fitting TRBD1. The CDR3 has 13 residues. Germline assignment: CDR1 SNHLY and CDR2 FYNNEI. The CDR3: CASSAGTEEAQYF. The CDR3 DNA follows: TGTGCCAGCAGCGCCGGGACAGAAGAGGCCCAGTACTTC.

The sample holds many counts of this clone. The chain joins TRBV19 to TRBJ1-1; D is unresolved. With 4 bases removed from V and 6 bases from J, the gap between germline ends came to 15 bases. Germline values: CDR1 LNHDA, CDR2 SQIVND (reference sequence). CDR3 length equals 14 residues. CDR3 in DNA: TGTGCCAGTAGTACTGGGTGGGCAGTCGCTGAAGCTTTCTTT. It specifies CASSTGWAVAEAFF.

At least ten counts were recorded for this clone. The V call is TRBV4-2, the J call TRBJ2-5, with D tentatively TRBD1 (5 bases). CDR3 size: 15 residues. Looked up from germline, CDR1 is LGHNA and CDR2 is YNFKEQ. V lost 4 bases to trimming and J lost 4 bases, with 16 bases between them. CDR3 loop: CASSPGAERLETQYF. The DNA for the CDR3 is TGTGCCAGCAGCCCTGGGGCCGAGCGACTAGAGACCCAGTACTTC.

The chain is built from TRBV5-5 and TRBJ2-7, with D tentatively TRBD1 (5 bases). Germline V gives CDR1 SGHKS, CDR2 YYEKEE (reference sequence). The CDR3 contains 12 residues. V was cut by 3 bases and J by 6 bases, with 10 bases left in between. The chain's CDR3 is CASSSDSFEQYF. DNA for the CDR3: TGTGCCAGCAGCTCCGACAGCTTCGAGCAGTACTTC. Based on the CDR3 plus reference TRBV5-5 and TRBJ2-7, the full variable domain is DAGVTQSPTHLIKTRGQQVTLRCSPISGHKSVSWYQQVLGQGPQFIFQYYEKEERGRGNFPDRFSARQFPNYSSELNVNALLLGDSALYLCASSSDSFEQYFGPGTRLTVT.

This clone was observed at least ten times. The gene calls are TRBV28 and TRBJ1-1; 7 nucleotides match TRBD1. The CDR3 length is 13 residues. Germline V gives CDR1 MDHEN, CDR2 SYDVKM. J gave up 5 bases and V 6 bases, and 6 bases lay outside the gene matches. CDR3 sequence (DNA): TGTGCCAGCAGACCGCAGACAGGGACTGAAGCTTTCTTT. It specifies CASRPQTGTEAFF.

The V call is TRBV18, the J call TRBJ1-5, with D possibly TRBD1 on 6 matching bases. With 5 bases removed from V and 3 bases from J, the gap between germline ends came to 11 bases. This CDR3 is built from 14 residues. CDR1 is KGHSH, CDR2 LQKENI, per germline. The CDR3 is CASSTTGFNQPQHF. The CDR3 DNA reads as TGTGCCAGCTCAACGACAGGCTTCAATCAGCCCCAGCATTTT.

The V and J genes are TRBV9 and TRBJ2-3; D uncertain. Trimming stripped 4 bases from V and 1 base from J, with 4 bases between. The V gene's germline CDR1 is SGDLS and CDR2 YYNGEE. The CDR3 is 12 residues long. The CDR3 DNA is TGTGCCAGCAGCCTCCGCACAGATACGCAGTATTTT. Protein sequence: CASSLRTDTQYF.

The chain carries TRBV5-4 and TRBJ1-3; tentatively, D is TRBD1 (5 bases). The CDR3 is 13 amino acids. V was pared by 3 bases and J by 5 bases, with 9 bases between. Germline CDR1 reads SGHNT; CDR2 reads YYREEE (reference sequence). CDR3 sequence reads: CASSWGTRNTIYF. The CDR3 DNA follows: TGTGCCAGCAGCTGGGGGACGAGAAACACCATATATTTT. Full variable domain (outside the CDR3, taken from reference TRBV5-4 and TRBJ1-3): ETGVTQSPTHLIKTRGQQVTLRCSSQSGHNTVSWYQQALGQGPQFIFQYYREEENGRGNFPPRFSGLQFPNYSSELNVNALELDDSALYLCASSWGTRNTIYFGEGSWLTVV.

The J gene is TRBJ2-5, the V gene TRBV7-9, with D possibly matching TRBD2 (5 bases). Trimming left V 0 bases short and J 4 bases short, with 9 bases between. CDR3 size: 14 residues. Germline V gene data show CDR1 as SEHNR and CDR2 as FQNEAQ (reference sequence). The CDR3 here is CASSLAGERETQYF. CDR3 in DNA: TGTGCCAGCAGCTTAGCGGGAGAGCGAGAGACCCAGTACTTC.

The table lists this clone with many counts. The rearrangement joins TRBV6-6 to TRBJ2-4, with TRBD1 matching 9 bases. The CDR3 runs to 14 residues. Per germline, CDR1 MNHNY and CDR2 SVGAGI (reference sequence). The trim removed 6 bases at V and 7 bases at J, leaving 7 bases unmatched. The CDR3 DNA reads TGTGCCAGCAGACCCACAGGGGGCTTTAACATTCAGTACTTC. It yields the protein CASRPTGGFNIQYF.

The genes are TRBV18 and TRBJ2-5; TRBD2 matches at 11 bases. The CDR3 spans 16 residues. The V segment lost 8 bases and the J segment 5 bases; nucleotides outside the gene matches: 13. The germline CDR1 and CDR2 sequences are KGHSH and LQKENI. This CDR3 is CASSQGTSGLGETQYF. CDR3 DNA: TGTGCCAGCAGCCAAGGGACTAGCGGACTCGGGGAGACCCAGTACTTC.

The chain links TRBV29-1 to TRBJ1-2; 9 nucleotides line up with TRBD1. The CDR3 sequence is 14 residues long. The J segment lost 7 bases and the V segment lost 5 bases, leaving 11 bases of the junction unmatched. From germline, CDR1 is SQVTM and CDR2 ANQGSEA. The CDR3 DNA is TGCAGCGTTCTGACCGAGGGGACAGGGAGTGGCTACACCTTC. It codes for CSVLTEGTGSGYTF.

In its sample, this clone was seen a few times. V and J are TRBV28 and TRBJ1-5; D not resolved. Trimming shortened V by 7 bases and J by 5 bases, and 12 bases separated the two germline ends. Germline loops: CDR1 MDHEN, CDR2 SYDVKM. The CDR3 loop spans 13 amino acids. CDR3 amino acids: CASKGFLDQPQHF. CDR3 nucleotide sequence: TGTGCCAGCAAAGGATTTTTGGATCAGCCCCAGCATTTT.